Included here is one T cell receptor (beta chain) sequence, with context. Profiled with immunoSEQ multiplex PCR; TCRdb holds only in-frame clones, not every one. In the table there are 55,000 to 75,000 clones, around 93% of which are singletons. V shed 0 bases and J 1 base; nucleotides not matched to a gene: 0. The CDR3 contains 17 residues. Germline assignment: CDR1 SGHRS and CDR2 YFSETQ. This record belongs to a study of technical replicates of blood from a handful of donors. The clonotype originates from a human donor in good health. Some clones in this sample may be carry-over from other donors' samples. The sequenced material came from PBMCs. The chain joins TRBV5-1 to TRBJ2-4; 14 nucleotides match TRBD2. The CDR3 DNA reads TGCGCCAGCAGCTTGGGGACTAGCGGGGGGGCCAAAAACATTCAGTACTTC. Translated: CASSLGTSGGAKNIQYF.